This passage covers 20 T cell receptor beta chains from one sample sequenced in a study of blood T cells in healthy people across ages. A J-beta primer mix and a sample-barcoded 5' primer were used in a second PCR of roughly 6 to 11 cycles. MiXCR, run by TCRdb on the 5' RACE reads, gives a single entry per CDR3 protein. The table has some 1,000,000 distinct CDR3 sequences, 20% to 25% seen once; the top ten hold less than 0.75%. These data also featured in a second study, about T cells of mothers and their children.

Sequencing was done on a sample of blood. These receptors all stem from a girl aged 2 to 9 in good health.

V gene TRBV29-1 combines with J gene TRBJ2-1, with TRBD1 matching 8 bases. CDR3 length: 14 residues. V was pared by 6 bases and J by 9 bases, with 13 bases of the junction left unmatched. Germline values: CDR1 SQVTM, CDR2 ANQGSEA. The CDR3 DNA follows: TGCAGCGTCCTCGCGGACAGGGCTAGTACTGAGCAGTTCTTC. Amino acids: CSVLADRASTEQFF.

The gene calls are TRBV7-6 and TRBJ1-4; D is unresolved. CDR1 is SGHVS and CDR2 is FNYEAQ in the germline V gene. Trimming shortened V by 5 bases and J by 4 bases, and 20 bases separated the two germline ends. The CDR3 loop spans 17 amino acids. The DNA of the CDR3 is TGTGCCAGCAGCCATTTAAGCGGTTTACCGAGTAATGAAAAACTGTTTTTT. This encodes CASSHLSGLPSNEKLFF.

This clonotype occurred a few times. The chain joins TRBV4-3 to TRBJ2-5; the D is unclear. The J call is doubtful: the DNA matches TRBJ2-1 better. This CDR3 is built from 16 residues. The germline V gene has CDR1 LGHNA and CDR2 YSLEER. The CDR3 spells CASSQDGSLPLGEQFF. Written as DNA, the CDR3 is TGCGCCAGCAGCCAAGATGGAAGCCTTCCGCTTGGTGAGCAGTTCTTC.

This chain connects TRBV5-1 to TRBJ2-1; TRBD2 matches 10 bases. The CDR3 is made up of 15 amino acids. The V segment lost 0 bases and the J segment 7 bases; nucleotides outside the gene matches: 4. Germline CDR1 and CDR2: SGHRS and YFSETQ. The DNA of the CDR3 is TGCGCCAGCAGCTTGGCTAGCGGGGGCCGGAATGAGCAGTTCTTC. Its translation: CASSLASGGRNEQFF.

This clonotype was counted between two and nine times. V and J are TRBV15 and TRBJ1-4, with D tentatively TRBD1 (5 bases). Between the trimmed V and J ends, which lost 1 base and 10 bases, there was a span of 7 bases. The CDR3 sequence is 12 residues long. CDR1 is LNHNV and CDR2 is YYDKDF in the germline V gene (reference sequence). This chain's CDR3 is CATSRAQGKLFF. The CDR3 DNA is TGTGCCACCAGCAGAGCTCAGGGAAAACTGTTTTTT.

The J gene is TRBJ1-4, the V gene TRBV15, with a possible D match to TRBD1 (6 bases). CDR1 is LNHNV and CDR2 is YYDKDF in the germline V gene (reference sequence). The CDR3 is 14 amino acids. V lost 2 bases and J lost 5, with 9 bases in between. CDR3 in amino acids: CATSRQGPNEKLFF. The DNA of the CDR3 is TGTGCCACCAGCAGACAGGGGCCAAATGAAAAACTGTTTTTT.

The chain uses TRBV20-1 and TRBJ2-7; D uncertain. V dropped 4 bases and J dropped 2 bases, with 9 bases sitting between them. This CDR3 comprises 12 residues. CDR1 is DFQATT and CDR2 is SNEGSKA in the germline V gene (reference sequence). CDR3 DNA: TGCAGTGCTACAGCTGGTCCCTACGAGCAGTACTTC. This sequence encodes CSATAGPYEQYF.

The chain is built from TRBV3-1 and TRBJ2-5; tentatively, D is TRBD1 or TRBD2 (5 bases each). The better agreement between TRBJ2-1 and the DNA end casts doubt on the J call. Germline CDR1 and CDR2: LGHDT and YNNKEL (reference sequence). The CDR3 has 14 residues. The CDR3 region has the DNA TGTGCCAGCAGCCAAGAGGGGCTGGACTTACGGCAGTTCTTC. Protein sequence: CASSQEGLDLRQFF.

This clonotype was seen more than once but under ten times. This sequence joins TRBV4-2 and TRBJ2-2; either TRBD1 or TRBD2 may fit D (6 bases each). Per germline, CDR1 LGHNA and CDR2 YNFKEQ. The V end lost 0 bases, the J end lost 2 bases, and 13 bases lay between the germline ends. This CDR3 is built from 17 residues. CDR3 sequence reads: CASSQEVGGRNTGELFF. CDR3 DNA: TGTGCCAGCAGCCAAGAGGTTGGGGGGCGCAACACCGGGGAGCTGTTTTTT.

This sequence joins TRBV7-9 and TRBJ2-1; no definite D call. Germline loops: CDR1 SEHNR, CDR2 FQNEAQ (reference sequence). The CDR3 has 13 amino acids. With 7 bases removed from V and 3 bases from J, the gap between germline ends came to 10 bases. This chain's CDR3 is CASNPQLYNEQFF. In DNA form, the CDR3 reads TGTGCCAGCAACCCACAGCTCTACAATGAGCAGTTCTTC. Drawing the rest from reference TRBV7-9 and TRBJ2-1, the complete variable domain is DTGVSQNPRHKITKRGQNVTFRCDPISEHNRLYWYRQTLGQGPEFLTYFQNEAQLEKSRLLSDRFSAERPKGSFSTLEIQRTEQGDSAMYLCASNPQLYNEQFFGPGTRLTVL.

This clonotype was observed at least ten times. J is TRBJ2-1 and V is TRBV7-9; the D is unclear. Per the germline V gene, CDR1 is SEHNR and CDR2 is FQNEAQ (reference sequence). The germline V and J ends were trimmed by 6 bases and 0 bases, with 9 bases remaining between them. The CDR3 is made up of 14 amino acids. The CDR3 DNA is TGTGCCAGCAGTTTAAAAAGCTCCTACAATGAGCAGTTCTTC. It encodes CASSLKSSYNEQFF.

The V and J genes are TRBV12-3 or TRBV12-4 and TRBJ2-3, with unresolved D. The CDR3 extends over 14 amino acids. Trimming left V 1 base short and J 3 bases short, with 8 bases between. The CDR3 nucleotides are TGTGCCAGCAGTTTAGGACCCTTTACAGATACGCAGTATTTT. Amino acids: CASSLGPFTDTQYF.

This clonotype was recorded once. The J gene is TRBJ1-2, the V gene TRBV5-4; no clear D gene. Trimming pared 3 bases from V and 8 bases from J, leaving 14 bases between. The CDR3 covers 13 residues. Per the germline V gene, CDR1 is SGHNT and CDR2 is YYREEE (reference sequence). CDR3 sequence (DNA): TGTGCCAGCAGCTATGGATTAGATGGAGGCTACACCTTC. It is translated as CASSYGLDGGYTF.

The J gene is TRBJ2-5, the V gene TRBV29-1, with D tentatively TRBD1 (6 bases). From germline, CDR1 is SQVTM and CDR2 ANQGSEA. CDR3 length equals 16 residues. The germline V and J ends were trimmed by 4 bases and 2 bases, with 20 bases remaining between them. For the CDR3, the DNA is TGCAGCGTTGTCGTGGGGGCGGGTGGCCAACAAGAGACCCAGTACTTC. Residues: CSVVVGAGGQQETQYF.

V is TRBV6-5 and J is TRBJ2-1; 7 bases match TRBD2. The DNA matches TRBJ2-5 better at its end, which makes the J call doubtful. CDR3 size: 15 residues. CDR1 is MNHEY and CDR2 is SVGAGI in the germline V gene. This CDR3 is CASRQSGTLQETQYF. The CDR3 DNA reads TGTGCCAGCAGACAAAGCGGGACGCTACAAGAGACCCAGTACTTC.

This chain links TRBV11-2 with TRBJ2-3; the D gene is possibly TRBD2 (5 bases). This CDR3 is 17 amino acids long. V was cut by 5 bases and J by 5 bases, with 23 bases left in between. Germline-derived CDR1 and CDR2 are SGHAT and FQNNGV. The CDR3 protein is CASSASLDSPGIDTQYF. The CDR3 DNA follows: TGTGCCAGCAGCGCGTCCTTGGACTCCCCGGGCATAGATACGCAGTATTTT.

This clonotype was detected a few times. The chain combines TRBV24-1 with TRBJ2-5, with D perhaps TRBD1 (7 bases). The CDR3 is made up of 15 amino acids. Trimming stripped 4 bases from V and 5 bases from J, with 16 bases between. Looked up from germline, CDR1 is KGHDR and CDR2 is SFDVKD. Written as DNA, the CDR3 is TGTGCCACCAGTGAAGGGGGCGGCCGGGGGGAGACCCAGTACTTC. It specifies CATSEGGGRGETQYF.

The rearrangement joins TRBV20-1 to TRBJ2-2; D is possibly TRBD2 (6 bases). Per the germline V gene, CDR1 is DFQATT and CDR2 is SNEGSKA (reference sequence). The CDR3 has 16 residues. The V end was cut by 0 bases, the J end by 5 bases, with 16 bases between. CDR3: CSARDGRGGITGELFF. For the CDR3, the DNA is TGCAGTGCTAGAGATGGTCGAGGAGGGATTACCGGGGAGCTGTTTTTT.

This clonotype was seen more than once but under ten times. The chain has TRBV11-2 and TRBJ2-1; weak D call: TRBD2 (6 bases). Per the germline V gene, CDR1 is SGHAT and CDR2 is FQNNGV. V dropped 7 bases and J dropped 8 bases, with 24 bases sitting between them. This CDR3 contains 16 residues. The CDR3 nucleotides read TGTGCCAGCACCATAAGCGGGCCGGCCGTGGGGCATGAGCAGTTCTTC. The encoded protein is CASTISGPAVGHEQFF.

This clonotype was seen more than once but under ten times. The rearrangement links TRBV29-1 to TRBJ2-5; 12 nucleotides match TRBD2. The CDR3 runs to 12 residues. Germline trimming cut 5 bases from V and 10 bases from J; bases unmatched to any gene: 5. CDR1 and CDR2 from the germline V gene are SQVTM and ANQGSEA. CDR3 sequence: CSVTLAGGDQYF. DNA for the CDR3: TGCAGCGTTACTCTAGCGGGAGGGGACCAGTACTTC.